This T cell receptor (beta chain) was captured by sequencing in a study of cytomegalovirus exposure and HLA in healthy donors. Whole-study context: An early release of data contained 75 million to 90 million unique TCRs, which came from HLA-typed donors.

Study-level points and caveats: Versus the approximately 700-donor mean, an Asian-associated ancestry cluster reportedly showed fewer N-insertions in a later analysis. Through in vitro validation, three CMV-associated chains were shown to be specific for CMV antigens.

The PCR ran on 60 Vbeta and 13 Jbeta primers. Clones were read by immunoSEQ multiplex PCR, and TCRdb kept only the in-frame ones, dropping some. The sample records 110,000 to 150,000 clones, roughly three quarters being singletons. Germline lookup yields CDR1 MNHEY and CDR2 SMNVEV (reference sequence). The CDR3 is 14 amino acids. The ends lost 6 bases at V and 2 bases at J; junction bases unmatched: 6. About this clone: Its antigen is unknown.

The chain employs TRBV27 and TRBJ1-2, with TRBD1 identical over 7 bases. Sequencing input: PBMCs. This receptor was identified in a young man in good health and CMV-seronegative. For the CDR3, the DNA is TGTGCCAGCAGGCGGGACAGAGGAAACTATGGCTACACCTTC. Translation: CASRRDRGNYGYTF.